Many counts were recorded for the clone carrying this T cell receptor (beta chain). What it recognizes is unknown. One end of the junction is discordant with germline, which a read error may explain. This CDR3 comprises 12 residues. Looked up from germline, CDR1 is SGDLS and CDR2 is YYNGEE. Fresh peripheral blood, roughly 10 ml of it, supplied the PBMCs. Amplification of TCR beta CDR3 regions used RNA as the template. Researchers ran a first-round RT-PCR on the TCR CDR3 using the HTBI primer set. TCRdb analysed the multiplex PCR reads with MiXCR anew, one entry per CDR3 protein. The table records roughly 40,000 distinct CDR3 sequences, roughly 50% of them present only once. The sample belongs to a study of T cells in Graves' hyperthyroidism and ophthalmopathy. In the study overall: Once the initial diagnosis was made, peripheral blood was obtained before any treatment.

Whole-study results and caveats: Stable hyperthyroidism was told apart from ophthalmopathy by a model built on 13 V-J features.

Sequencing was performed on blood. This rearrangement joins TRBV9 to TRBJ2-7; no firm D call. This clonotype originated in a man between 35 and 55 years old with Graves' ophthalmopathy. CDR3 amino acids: CASSVGLGPPIF. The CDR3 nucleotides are TGTGCCAGCAGCGTGGGTCTTGGGCCGCCAATTTTC.